This T cell receptor beta chain was profiled in a study of OX40 agonist ivuxolimab in advanced cancers. Context from the whole study: Ivuxolimab was a fully human IgG2 agonistic monoclonal antibody targeting the costimulatory receptor OX40 (CD134). Intravenous ivuxolimab was administered to patients every 2 weeks at six dose levels: 0.01, 0.1, 0.3, 1.5, 3 and 10 mg/kg. Among the roughly 50 dose-escalation patients, roughly 20 had hepatocellular carcinoma, approximately 15 melanoma, 9 renal cell carcinoma and 9 head and neck cancer. A male proportion of around 81% and a mean age of roughly 55 years, ranging from 23 to 79, were recorded for the dose-escalation cohort. Prior anti-PD-1, anti-PD-L1 or anti-CTLA-4 therapy was permitted, and checkpoint inhibitors had been received by roughly 40% of dose-escalation patients. Partial responses occurred in three dose-escalation patients, of whom one had hepatocellular carcinoma and two had cutaneous melanoma. Peripheral TCRbeta sequencing aimed to test whether ivuxolimab altered TCR sequence diversity and caused clonal T-cell expansion. The paper covers the monotherapy dose-escalation part of the phase I ivuxolimab trial, which included N ≈ 50 patients. Here is what the overall study found, with its caveats: The antigen specificity of the clonally expanded peripheral T cells was not determined. On average, CD8+ T cells showed more expanded clones than CD4+ T cells after ivuxolimab. In the 0.1-3.0 mg/kg groups, partial responders were among the patients with the lowest normalized peripheral clonal expansion, particularly in CD8+ T cells. Low levels of normalized T-cell clonal expansion were also seen in some patients who did not respond. At doses of 0.1 to 3.0 mg/kg, clonal expansion of both CD4+ and CD8+ T cells in blood was seen between baseline and week 6.

For this clone: Its antigen is currently not known. No much larger clone is present one base from it, and per-base qualities are unavailable.

Patients with a history of autoimmune disease or receiving systemic immunosuppression were excluded from the trial. Peripheral blood for TCR sequencing was drawn from every dose cohort at baseline, at cycle 4 day 1 and at cycle 7 day 1. Samples came from an open-label, multicenter, first-in-human phase I dose-escalation trial of ivuxolimab. Adults with locally advanced or metastatic melanoma, renal cell, hepatocellular, or head and neck squamous cell carcinoma were enrolled in the trial. Before TCR sequencing, CD4+ T cells and CD8+ T cells were sorted from peripheral blood as separate populations. For sequencing of the TCRbeta CDR3 region, genomic DNA was extracted from the sorted cells. TCRbeta CDR3 regions were sequenced using the immunoSEQ Assay. TCRdb retrieved this table from immuneACCESS and kept in-frame rearrangements only. Not all clones are present; in checked studies, unresolved V genes account for under half, and no reason is known for the remainder. The sample records approximately 61,000 clones, around 80% of which are singletons. The top ten clones comprise approximately 2% of the sample.

Relative to germline, V is 1 base shorter and J is 3 bases shorter, with 17 bases between their ends. The CDR3 starts with the cysteine, ends with the phenylalanine, and has 16 residues. Here the CDR3 DNA is all that survives: 48 bases in frame from base 1. Taken from the germline V gene, the CDR1 and CDR2 loops are SGHDT and YYEEEE. In this chain, TRBV5-6 is recombined with TRBJ2-7, with a tentative D gene TRBD2 over 6 matching bases. This specimen consisted of CD4+ or CD8+ T cells sorted from blood, obtained in a trial of the OX40 agonist ivuxolimab. This receptor was taken from an adult with an advanced solid tumor such as melanoma, head and neck, liver or kidney cancer. The DNA reads as follows: TGTGCCAGCAGCTTGTCAGGAGGGCAGGCGGACTACGAGCAGTACTTC. Its protein is CASSLSGGQADYEQYF.